The 8 T cell receptor beta chains presented below share a single source sample, sequenced in a study of blood T cell repertoires in COVID-19. This table comes from immunoSEQ multiplex PCR, and its TCRdb copy is limited to in-frame clones, with some not included. The table lists roughly 200,000 clones, more than 75% of them singletons. The sequenced material came from peripheral blood. These receptor sequences come from a woman aged 40 to 50 with COVID-19, enrolled during active disease.

The chain joins TRBV4-1 to TRBJ2-5; 9 bases match TRBD2. This CDR3 is built from 15 residues. The germline V gene encodes CDR1 MGHRA and CDR2 YSYEKL. V was pared by 6 bases and J by 5 bases, with 10 bases of the junction left unmatched. The CDR3 protein is CASSRRTSEMETQYF. Here the CDR3 DNA reads TGCGCCAGCAGTCGTCGGACTAGCGAGATGGAGACCCAGTACTTC.

The chain has TRBV5-6 and TRBJ1-2; D unclear. Germline V gene lookup returns CDR1 SGHDT and CDR2 YYEEEE. V gave up 0 bases and J gave up 0 bases, with 6 bases separating them. This CDR3 is built from 14 residues. The chain's CDR3 is CASSLGQANYGYTF. CDR3 in DNA: TGTGCCAGCAGCTTGGGGCAGGCTAACTATGGCTACACCTTC.

This clone was found many times. This chain uses TRBV25-1 with TRBJ1-2; D gene ambiguous. This CDR3 spans 11 amino acids. Per the germline V gene, CDR1 is MGHDK and CDR2 is SYGVNS. V was clipped by 10 bases and J by 4 bases, with 10 bases between them. CDR3 in amino acids: CATQVAYGYTF. CDR3 in DNA: TGTGCCACCCAGGTGGCCTATGGCTACACCTTC.

This chain joins TRBV6-5 and TRBJ2-3; the D gene is possibly TRBD1 (6 bases). Germline values: CDR1 MNHEY, CDR2 SVGAGI. The CDR3 covers 12 residues. The germline V and J ends were trimmed by 4 bases and 6 bases, with 8 bases remaining between them. CDR3 bases: TGTGCCAGCAGTTCCCAGGGGGATACGCAGTATTTT. Translated: CASSSQGDTQYF.

The chain uses TRBV7-9 and TRBJ1-5, with 8 bases fitting TRBD1. Trimming removed 3 bases from V and 6 bases from J; junction bases left unmatched: 10. The CDR3 has 16 residues. Per the germline V gene, CDR1 is SEHNR and CDR2 is FQNEAQ (reference sequence). The CDR3 sequence: CASSFWTGWEGQPQHF. The CDR3 nucleotides are TGTGCCAGCAGCTTTTGGACAGGGTGGGAGGGTCAGCCCCAGCATTTT.

V is TRBV19 and J is TRBJ1-1; maybe TRBD1 (5 bases). CDR3 length: 13 amino acids. The germline V and J ends were trimmed by 7 bases and 10 bases, with 19 bases remaining between them. CDR1 LNHDA and CDR2 SQIVND come from the germline V gene (reference sequence). CDR3 DNA: TGTGCCAGTATGAGGACTGCTGGGGGGGTAGCTTTCTTT. It encodes CASMRTAGGVAFF.

This rearrangement joins TRBV20-1 to TRBJ1-2; D remains ambiguous. Trimming removed 3 bases from V and 4 bases from J, with 15 bases in between. The CDR3 spans 14 residues. Looked up from germline, CDR1 is DFQATT and CDR2 is SNEGSKA (reference sequence). DNA of the CDR3: TGCAGTGCTAGTGGAGGTTTTGGGTCCTATGGCTACACCTTC. Translated: CSASGGFGSYGYTF.

This chain uses TRBV14 with TRBJ2-1, with a weak D call TRBD2 (6 bases). Trimming took 4 bases from V and 6 from J, leaving 13 bases between them. The CDR3 has 14 amino acids. Germline CDR1 and CDR2: SGHDN and FVKESK. The CDR3 loop is CASSLGLPGNEQFF. The CDR3, as DNA: TGTGCCAGCAGCCTGGGACTCCCGGGCAATGAGCAGTTCTTC.